This T cell receptor (beta chain) was sequenced during a study of spatial heterogeneity in lung cancer. Study-level background: Sequenced follow-up PBMC samples came a median of about 23 months after resection, where available.

General study points: Tumor TCRs that were ubiquitous and expanded showed up in blood more at resection than follow-up.

Stated time point: blood at routine non-recurrence follow-up after resection. Frozen PBMC, nontumor lung or tumor provided whole RNA, which was sequenced unsorted. TCRdb reprocessed the 5' RACE reads with MiXCR, giving one entry per CDR3 protein. Among under 150,000 distinct CDR3 sequences listed, 9.5% to 15% were seen once. This clonotype appeared a few times. The target antigen is unknown. Deletions cut 4 bases from V and 6 bases from J, with 16 bases between. CDR1 is MNHEY and CDR2 is SMNVEV in the germline V gene (reference sequence). This CDR3 has 15 amino acids. The sequencing used PBMCs, collected at follow-up. The receptor's source is a male donor with early-stage non-small cell lung cancer. The gene calls are TRBV27 and TRBJ2-1; either TRBD1 or TRBD2 may supply D (6 bases each). CDR3 loop: CASSSVGGSFNEQFF. CDR3 nucleotides: TGTGCCAGCAGTTCGGTGGGGGGCTCATTCAATGAGCAGTTCTTC.